What follows are 28 T cell receptor beta chains derived from one specimen sequenced in a study of T cell repertoires in cytomegalovirus infection. TCRdb called the reads again in MiXCR, with one record for every CDR3 protein. Seen here are a few hundred thousand distinct CDR3 sequences, under 45% observed once, and the top ten hold 35% to 50%. Antigens for these TCRs are unknown. This specimen consisted of cultured PBMCs, obtained from culture after CMV antigen stimulation. The source of these receptors is a human donor in good health (CMV status not recorded). Some clones in this sample may be carry-over from other donors' samples.

This clonotype occurred a few times. This rearrangement joins TRBV12-3 or TRBV12-4 to TRBJ1-2; 8 positions agree with TRBD1. V dropped 6 bases and J dropped 2; count of bases not matched to a gene: 2. This CDR3 spans 13 amino acids. CDR3 in amino acids: CASRQGANYGYTF. In DNA, the CDR3 is TGTGCCAGCAGGCAGGGGGCGAACTATGGCTACACCTTC.

The rearrangement joins TRBV12-3 or TRBV12-4 to TRBJ1-5; D ambiguous. This CDR3 comprises 14 residues. Trimming pared 2 bases from V and 6 bases from J, leaving 11 bases between. The CDR3 DNA sequence: TGTGCCAGCAGTTTAACCTCAGGCGGTCAGCCCCAGCATTTT. The encoded protein is CASSLTSGGQPQHF.

This sequence joins TRBV12-3 or TRBV12-4 and TRBJ2-3, with 12 bases lining up with TRBD2. There are 16 residues in the CDR3. V lost 2 bases, J lost 4 bases, and 4 bases stayed unmatched. In nucleotides, the CDR3 is TGTGCCAGCAGTTTACTAGCGGGGGGGCTCCCAGATACGCAGTATTTT. Translated: CASSLLAGGLPDTQYF.

This chain connects TRBV7-6 to TRBJ1-1, with 9 positions matching TRBD1. The length of the CDR3 is 14 residues. The ends lost 2 bases at V and 5 bases at J; junction bases unmatched: 3. The germline V gene has CDR1 SGHVS and CDR2 FNYEAQ. This CDR3 reads CASSLNRGQTEAFF. CDR3 DNA: TGTGCCAGCAGCTTAAACAGGGGGCAGACTGAAGCTTTCTTT.

The J gene is TRBJ1-5, the V gene TRBV12-3 or TRBV12-4; 8 nucleotides match TRBD1. This CDR3 is 16 amino acids long. Losses at the gene ends were 1 base for V and 7 bases for J; bases not matched to a gene: 9. Here the CDR3 DNA reads TGTGCCAGCAGTTTAGGGCCCAGGGGGCCAGACCAGCCCCAGCATTTT. Its translation is CASSLGPRGPDQPQHF.

There are a few counts of this clonotype. CDR3 DNA: TGTGCCAGCAGTTATCGGGGGGGCCGCACGAACACCGGGGAGCTGTTTTTT. This gives the protein CASSYRGGRTNTGELFF. V is TRBV6-5 and J is TRBJ2-2; the match to TRBD2 covers 8 bases. CDR3 size: 17 residues. Per the germline V gene, CDR1 is MNHEY and CDR2 is SVGAGI. After removal of 3 bases from V and 0 bases from J, the junction contained 6 bases not matched to a gene.

The genes are TRBV10-3 and TRBJ2-7, with 9 bases identical to TRBD1. This CDR3 is built from 14 residues. J lost 5 bases, V lost 6 bases, and 8 bases had no gene match. CDR1 and CDR2 from the germline V gene are ENHRY and SYGVKD. The CDR3, as DNA: TGTGCCATCAGCGACCGGGACAGGGCAGACGAGCAGTACTTC. Translating it yields CAISDRDRADEQYF.

This clonotype turned up a few times. J is TRBJ2-7 and V is TRBV6-2 or TRBV6-3; the D is unclear. Germline CDR1 is MNHEY and CDR2 is SVGEGT. The CDR3 is 14 amino acids. V lost 6 bases to trimming and J lost 0 bases, with 12 bases between them. CDR3 DNA sequence: TGTGCCAGCAGACTTACCGAATACTCCTACGAGCAGTACTTC. Residues: CASRLTEYSYEQYF.

CDR3 region: CASSLTSGNFEQFF. In DNA, the CDR3 is TGTGCCAGCAGTCTTACTAGCGGGAATTTTGAGCAGTTCTTC. The genes are TRBV6-1 and TRBJ2-1; 10 nucleotides agree with TRBD2. This CDR3 contains 14 residues. The germline V gene encodes CDR1 MNHNS and CDR2 SASEGT. Trimming cost V 5 bases and J 9 bases; bases outside gene matches: 7.

This clonotype was picked up a small number of times. This chain connects TRBV5-1 to TRBJ2-1; no firm D call. Germline V CDR1 and CDR2: SGHRS, YFSETQ. Trimming cost V 2 bases and J 0 bases, with 12 bases left between them. The CDR3 is 16 amino acids. For the CDR3, the DNA is TGCGCCAGCAGCTTCTCCGGAGCTGGCTCCTACAATGAGCAGTTCTTC. Its protein is CASSFSGAGSYNEQFF.

This clonotype was detected a few times. The rearrangement links TRBV7-2 to TRBJ2-1; perhaps TRBD2 as D (5 bases). The ends were cut back, 6 bases at V and 6 bases at J, with 12 bases in the middle. The CDR3 spans 13 residues. The V gene's germline CDR1 is SGHTA and CDR2 FQGNSA. The CDR3: CASSRLRGNEQFF. DNA of the CDR3: TGTGCCAGCAGTCGCCTACGGGGCAATGAGCAGTTCTTC.

V and J are TRBV5-5 and TRBJ2-2; D gene ambiguous. With 1 base removed from V and 3 bases from J, the gap between germline ends came to 7 bases. Germline CDR1 reads SGHKS; CDR2 reads YYEKEE (reference sequence). This CDR3 has 14 residues. DNA of the CDR3: TGTGCCAGCAGCTTGTGGCAGGACACCGGGGAGCTGTTTTTT. It yields the protein CASSLWQDTGELFF. The full variable domain, its missing parts supplied by reference TRBV5-5 and TRBJ2-2, is DAGVTQSPTHLIKTRGQQVTLRCSPISGHKSVSWYQQVLGQGPQFIFQYYEKEERGRGNFPDRFSARQFPNYSSELNVNALLLGDSALYLCASSLWQDTGELFFGEGSRLTVL.

The V gene is TRBV7-8, the J gene TRBJ2-7; 13 bases line up with TRBD2. CDR3 length equals 14 residues. Germline CDR1 reads SGHVS; CDR2 reads FQNEAQ. Trimming removed 5 bases from V and 6 bases from J; junction bases left unmatched: 4. CDR3 amino acids: CASSRTSGSFEQYF. The CDR3 nucleotides read TGTGCCAGCAGCCGGACTAGCGGGAGTTTCGAGCAGTACTTC.

This clonotype was seen only a few times. J is TRBJ1-2 and V is TRBV28, with D possibly being TRBD1 (5 bases). Germline CDR1 MDHEN, CDR2 SYDVKM. Trimming pared 11 bases from V and 3 bases from J, leaving 19 bases between. The CDR3 is 14 amino acids. Here the CDR3 reads CAAQVTTGDYGYTF. CDR3 coding DNA: TGTGCCGCCCAGGTTACAACAGGAGACTATGGCTACACCTTC.

The V and J genes are TRBV6-5 and TRBJ2-2, with TRBD1 as a possible D gene (5 bases). The CDR3 sequence is 15 residues long. V shed 6 bases and J shed 7 bases, with 18 bases lying between them. CDR1 is MNHEY and CDR2 is SVGAGI in the germline V gene. CDR3: CASRRPGRAGGELFF. CDR3 coding DNA: TGTGCCAGCAGACGCCCCGGCAGGGCAGGCGGGGAGCTGTTTTTT.

In its sample, this clonotype was seen a few times. The rearrangement links TRBV7-6 to TRBJ2-5, with D possibly TRBD1 on 5 matching bases. Trimming shortened V by 2 bases and J by 1 base, and 8 bases separated the two germline ends. Per germline, CDR1 SGHVS and CDR2 FNYEAQ. This CDR3 comprises 14 residues. As DNA, the CDR3 is TGTGCCAGCAGCTTAACGACAGTCCAAGAGACCCAGTACTTC. Translation gives CASSLTTVQETQYF.

This chain connects TRBV7-2 to TRBJ2-7, with 10 bases lining up with TRBD2. CDR1 is SGHTA and CDR2 is FQGNSA in the germline V gene. CDR3 length equals 15 residues. J was trimmed by 3 bases and V by 2 bases; bases with no gene match: 4. CDR3 sequence: CASSLRPSGGYEQYF. The CDR3 DNA reads as TGTGCCAGCAGCTTACGCCCTAGCGGGGGCTACGAGCAGTACTTC.

This sequence joins TRBV7-6 and TRBJ2-5; 9 nucleotides agree with TRBD1. This CDR3 comprises 16 residues. Trimming removed 4 bases from V and 5 bases from J; junction bases left unmatched: 11. CDR1 is SGHVS and CDR2 is FNYEAQ in the germline V gene. The CDR3 nucleotides are TGTGCCAGCAGCTACCCCAACAGGGGGCTCGGGGAGACCCAGTACTTC. Translated, it gives CASSYPNRGLGETQYF.

The chain has TRBV7-2 and TRBJ2-3; TRBD2 might be the D (6 bases). Trimming pared 6 bases from V and 1 base from J, leaving 17 bases between. The CDR3 is made up of 16 amino acids. Germline values: CDR1 SGHTA, CDR2 FQGNSA. CDR3 nucleotides: TGTGCCAGCAGATCATGGAGGGTGGGGGGCACAGATACGCAGTATTTT. This encodes CASRSWRVGGTDTQYF. Together with reference TRBV7-2 and TRBJ2-3, the CDR3 gives the full variable domain: GAGVSQSPSNKVTEKGKDVELRCDPISGHTALYWYRQSLGQGLEFLIYFQGNSAPDKSGLPSDRFSAERTGGSVSTLTIQRTQQEDSAVYLCASRSWRVGGTDTQYFGPGTRLTVL.

This clonotype was found a few times. This chain uses TRBV7-2 with TRBJ2-5; TRBD1 is a possible D gene (5 bases). This CDR3 comprises 15 residues. CDR1 is SGHTA and CDR2 is FQGNSA in the germline V gene. V dropped 5 bases and J dropped 2 bases, with 15 bases sitting between them. The CDR3 DNA sequence: TGTGCCAGCAGCCTCCTTAGGGGCGGACAAGAGACCCAGTACTTC. As protein: CASSLLRGGQETQYF.

This chain joins TRBV7-2 and TRBJ2-1, with D perhaps assigned TRBD1 or TRBD2 (5 bases each). The germline V gene encodes CDR1 SGHTA and CDR2 FQGNSA. With 4 bases removed from V and 9 bases from J, the gap between germline ends came to 16 bases. This CDR3 has 14 amino acids. CDR3 DNA sequence: TGTGCCAGCAGCTGGGGTGAGGGGTTGGGTGAGCAGTTCTTC. This sequence encodes CASSWGEGLGEQFF.

The J gene is TRBJ2-7, the V gene TRBV6-5; the D is unclear. The CDR3 totals 14 residues. Trimming took off 5 bases at V and 0 bases at J, with 11 bases between the two ends. Germline loops: CDR1 MNHEY, CDR2 SVGAGI. This CDR3 reads CASSPHLSSYEQYF. CDR3 DNA sequence: TGTGCCAGCAGTCCACACCTTAGCTCCTACGAGCAGTACTTC.

V is TRBV7-4 and J is TRBJ2-1; D not certain. The length of the CDR3 is 15 residues. With 5 bases removed from V and 4 bases from J, the gap between germline ends came to 15 bases. Germline values: CDR1 SGHVT, CDR2 SQSDAQ. Written as DNA, the CDR3 is TGTGCCAGCAGCCACGCATACCAAGGGTACAATGAGCAGTTCTTC. Protein sequence: CASSHAYQGYNEQFF.

This clonotype was detected only a few times. The rearrangement uses TRBV6-1 and TRBJ1-2, with 7 bases aligning to TRBD1. The ends lost 2 bases at V and 5 bases at J; junction bases unmatched: 8. Germline-derived CDR1 and CDR2 are MNHNS and SASEGT. This CDR3 region has 15 residues. CDR3: CASSEPQGIFYGYTF. CDR3 sequence (DNA): TGTGCCAGCAGTGAACCACAGGGGATATTTTATGGCTACACCTTC.

The V gene is TRBV7-2, the J gene TRBJ1-1, with D hard to call. The length of the CDR3 is 14 residues. V gave up 1 base and J gave up 1 base, with 7 bases separating them. CDR1 is SGHTA and CDR2 is FQGNSA in the germline V gene. The CDR3 DNA sequence: TGTGCCAGCAGCTTAGGGCGTTCGAACACTGAAGCTTTCTTT. Amino acids: CASSLGRSNTEAFF.

This clonotype occurred many times. The chain combines TRBV7-2 with TRBJ2-3, with 7 bases fitting TRBD2. The CDR3 contains 16 residues. J gave up 0 bases and V 4 bases, and 7 bases lay outside the gene matches. Germline loops: CDR1 SGHTA, CDR2 FQGNSA. The CDR3 region has the DNA TGTGCCAGCAGCTCCCGGGGTAGCGGGAGCACAGATACGCAGTATTTT. It encodes CASSSRGSGSTDTQYF.

This clonotype was seen many times. The chain is built from TRBV7-2 and TRBJ1-2; D may be TRBD1 (6 bases). Germline lookup yields CDR1 SGHTA and CDR2 FQGNSA. Deletions cut 5 bases from V and 4 bases from J, with 11 bases between. CDR3 size: 13 residues. The CDR3: CASSITGTYGYTF. As DNA, the CDR3 is TGTGCCAGCAGCATCACAGGGACCTATGGCTACACCTTC.

This clonotype was observed a few times. The chain employs TRBV7-2 and TRBJ2-2, with 8 bases lining up with TRBD2. The CDR3 covers 14 residues. V trimming: 3 bases; J trimming: 6 bases; junction bases outside the gene matches: 3. Germline V gene sequence: CDR1 SGHTA, CDR2 FQGNSA. The DNA of the CDR3 is TGTGCCAGCAGCTTCGGGACTAGGGCCGGGGAGCTGTTTTTT. The encoded protein is CASSFGTRAGELFF.